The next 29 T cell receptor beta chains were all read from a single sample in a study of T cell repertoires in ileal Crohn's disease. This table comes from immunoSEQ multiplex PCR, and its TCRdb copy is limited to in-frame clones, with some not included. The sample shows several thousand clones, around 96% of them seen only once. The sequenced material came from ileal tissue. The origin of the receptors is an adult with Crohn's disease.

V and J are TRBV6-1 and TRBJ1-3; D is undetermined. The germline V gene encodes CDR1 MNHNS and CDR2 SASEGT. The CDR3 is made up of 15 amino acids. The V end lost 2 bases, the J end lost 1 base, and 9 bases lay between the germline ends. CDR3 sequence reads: CASSESLASGNTIYF. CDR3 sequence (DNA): TGTGCCAGCAGTGAATCTCTGGCTTCTGGAAACACCATATATTTT.

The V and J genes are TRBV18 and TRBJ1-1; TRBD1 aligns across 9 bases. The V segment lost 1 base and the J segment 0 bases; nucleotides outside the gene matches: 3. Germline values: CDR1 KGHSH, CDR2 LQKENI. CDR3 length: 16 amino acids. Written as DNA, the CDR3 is TGTGCCAGCTCACCACTTGGACAGGGGATGAACACTGAAGCTTTCTTT. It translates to CASSPLGQGMNTEAFF.

The chain's CDR3 is CASSQGLAGAYEQYV. The CDR3 nucleotides are TGTGCCAGCAGCCAGGGACTAGCGGGGGCTTACGAGCAGTACGTC. The rearrangement joins TRBV14 to TRBJ2-7; 14 bases are shared with TRBD2. Germline CDR1 reads SGHDN; CDR2 reads FVKESK. V gave up 3 bases and J gave up 4 bases; unmatched junction bases: 2. CDR3 size: 15 residues.

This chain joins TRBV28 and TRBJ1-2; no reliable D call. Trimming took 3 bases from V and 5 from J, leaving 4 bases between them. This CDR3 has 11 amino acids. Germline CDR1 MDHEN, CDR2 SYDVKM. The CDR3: CASSFLYGYTF. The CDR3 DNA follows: TGTGCCAGCAGTTTCCTATATGGCTACACCTTC.

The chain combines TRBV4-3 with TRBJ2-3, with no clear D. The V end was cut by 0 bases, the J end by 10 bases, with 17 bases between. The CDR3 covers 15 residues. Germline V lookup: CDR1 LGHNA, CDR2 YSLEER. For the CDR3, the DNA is TGCGCCAGCAGCCAAGATTGGAGACTCCCCTCCGCGCAGTATTTT. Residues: CASSQDWRLPSAQYF.

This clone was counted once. CDR3 protein: CASSLDGNDNEKLFF. Written as DNA, the CDR3 is TGCGCCAGCAGCTTGGACGGGAACGATAATGAAAAACTGTTTTTT. J is TRBJ1-4 and V is TRBV5-1, with no clear D. The V end was cut by 0 bases, the J end by 4 bases, with 10 bases between. This CDR3 spans 15 amino acids. Germline CDR1 and CDR2: SGHRS and YFSETQ. Full variable domain (outside the CDR3, taken from reference TRBV5-1 and TRBJ1-4): KAGVTQTPRYLIKTRGQQVTLSCSPISGHRSVSWYQQTPGQGLQFLFEYFSETQRNKGNFPGRFSGRQFSNSRSEMNVSTLELGDSALYLCASSLDGNDNEKLFFGSGTQLSVL.

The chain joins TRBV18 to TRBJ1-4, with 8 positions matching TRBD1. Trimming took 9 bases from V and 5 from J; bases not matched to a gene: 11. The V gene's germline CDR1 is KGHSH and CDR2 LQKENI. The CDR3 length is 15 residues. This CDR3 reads CASGPSGQGNEKLFF. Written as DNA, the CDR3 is TGTGCCAGTGGTCCGTCTGGACAGGGAAATGAAAAACTGTTTTTT.

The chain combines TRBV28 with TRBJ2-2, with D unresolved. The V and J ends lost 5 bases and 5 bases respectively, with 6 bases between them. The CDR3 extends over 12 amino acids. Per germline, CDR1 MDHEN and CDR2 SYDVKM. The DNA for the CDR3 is TGTGCCAGCAGTACACCAACCGGGGAGCTGTTTTTT. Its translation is CASSTPTGELFF.

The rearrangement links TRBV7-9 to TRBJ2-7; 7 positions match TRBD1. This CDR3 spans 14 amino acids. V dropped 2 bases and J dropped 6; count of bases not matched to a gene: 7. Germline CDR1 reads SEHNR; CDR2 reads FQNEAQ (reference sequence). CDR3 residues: CASSLTRDSGEQYF. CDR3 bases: TGTGCCAGCAGCTTAACTCGGGACAGCGGCGAGCAGTACTTC.

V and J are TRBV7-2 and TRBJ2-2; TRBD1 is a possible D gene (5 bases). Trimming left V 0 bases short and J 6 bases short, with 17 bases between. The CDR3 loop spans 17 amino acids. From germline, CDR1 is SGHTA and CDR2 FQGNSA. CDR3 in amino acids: CASSLAGPVIRAGELFF. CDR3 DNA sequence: TGTGCCAGCAGCTTAGCGGGGCCGGTAATAAGGGCCGGGGAGCTGTTTTTT.

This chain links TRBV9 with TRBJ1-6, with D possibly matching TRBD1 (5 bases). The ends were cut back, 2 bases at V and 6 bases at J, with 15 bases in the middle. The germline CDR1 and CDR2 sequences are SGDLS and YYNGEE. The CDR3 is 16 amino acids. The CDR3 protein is CASSVGGSISNSPLHF. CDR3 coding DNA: TGTGCCAGCAGCGTGGGGGGGTCTATAAGTAATTCACCCCTCCACTTT. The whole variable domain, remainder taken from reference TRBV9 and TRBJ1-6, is DSGVTQTPKHLITATGQRVTLRCSPRSGDLSVYWYQQSLDQGLQFLIQYYNGEERAKGNILERFSAQQFPDLHSELNLSSLELGDSALYFCASSVGGSISNSPLHFGNGTRLTVT.

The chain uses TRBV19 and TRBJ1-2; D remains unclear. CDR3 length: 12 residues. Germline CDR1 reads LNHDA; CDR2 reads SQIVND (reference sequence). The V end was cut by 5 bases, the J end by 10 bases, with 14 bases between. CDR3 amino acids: CASSPREGPYTF. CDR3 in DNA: TGTGCCAGTAGTCCCCGGGAGGGTCCCTACACCTTC.

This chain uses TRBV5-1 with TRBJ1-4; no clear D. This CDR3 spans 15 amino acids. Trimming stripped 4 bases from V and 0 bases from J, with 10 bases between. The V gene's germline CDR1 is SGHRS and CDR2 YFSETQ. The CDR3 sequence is CASSPAATTNEKLFF. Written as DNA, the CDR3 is TGCGCCAGCAGCCCCGCGGCAACAACTAATGAAAAACTGTTTTTT.

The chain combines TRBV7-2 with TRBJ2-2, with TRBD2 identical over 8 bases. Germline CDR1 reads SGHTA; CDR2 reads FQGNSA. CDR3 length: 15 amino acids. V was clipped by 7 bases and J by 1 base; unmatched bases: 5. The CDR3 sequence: CASIRTSLNTGELFF. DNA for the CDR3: TGTGCCAGCATCAGGACTAGCCTGAACACCGGGGAGCTGTTTTTT.

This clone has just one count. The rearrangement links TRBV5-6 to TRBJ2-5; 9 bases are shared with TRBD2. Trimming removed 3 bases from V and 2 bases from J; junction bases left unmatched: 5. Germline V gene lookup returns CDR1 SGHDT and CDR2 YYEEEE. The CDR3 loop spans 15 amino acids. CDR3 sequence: CASSYGTSYQETQYF. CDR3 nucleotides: TGTGCCAGCAGCTACGGGACTAGCTATCAAGAGACCCAGTACTTC.

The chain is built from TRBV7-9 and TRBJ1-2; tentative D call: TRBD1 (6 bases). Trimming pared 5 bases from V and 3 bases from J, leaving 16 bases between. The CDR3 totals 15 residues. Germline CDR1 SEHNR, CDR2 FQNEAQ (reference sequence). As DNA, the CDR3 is TGTGCCAGCAGCACCTCGGACAGCTTCTACTATGGCTACACCTTC. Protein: CASSTSDSFYYGYTF.

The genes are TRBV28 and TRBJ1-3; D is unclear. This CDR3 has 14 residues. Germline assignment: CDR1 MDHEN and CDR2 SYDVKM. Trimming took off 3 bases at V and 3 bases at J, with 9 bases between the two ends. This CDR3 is CASSFRGLGNTIYF. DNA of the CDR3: TGTGCCAGCAGTTTCCGAGGTCTTGGAAACACCATATATTTT.

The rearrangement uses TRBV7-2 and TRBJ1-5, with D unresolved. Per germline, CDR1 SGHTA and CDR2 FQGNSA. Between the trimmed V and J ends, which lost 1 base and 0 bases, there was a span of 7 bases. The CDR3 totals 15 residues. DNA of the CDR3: TGTGCCAGCAGCTTAGACTCCAATAGCAATCAGCCCCAGCATTTT. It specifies CASSLDSNSNQPQHF.

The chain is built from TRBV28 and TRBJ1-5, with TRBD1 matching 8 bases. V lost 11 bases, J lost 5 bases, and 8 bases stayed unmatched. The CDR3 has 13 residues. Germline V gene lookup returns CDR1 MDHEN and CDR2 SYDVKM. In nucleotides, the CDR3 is TGTGCCGCCGGGCAGGGGGCTTATCAGCCCCAGCATTTT. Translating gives CAAGQGAYQPQHF.

The DNA of the CDR3 is TGCGCCAGCAGCTCGGGACTAGCGGGGGGCCCGAGCTCCTACGAGCAGTACGTC. Its translation: CASSSGLAGGPSSYEQYV. This rearrangement joins TRBV5-1 to TRBJ2-7; 15 nucleotides agree with TRBD2. There are 18 residues in the CDR3. The junction had 7 bases not matched to a gene; V was cut back by 3 bases and J by 0 bases. The germline V gene encodes CDR1 SGHRS and CDR2 YFSETQ.

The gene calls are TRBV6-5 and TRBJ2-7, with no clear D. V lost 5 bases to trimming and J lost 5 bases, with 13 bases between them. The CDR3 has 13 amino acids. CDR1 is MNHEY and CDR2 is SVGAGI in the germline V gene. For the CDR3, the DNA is TGTGCCAGCAGTAACCCGCTGAGGAACGAGCAGTACGTC. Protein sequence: CASSNPLRNEQYV.

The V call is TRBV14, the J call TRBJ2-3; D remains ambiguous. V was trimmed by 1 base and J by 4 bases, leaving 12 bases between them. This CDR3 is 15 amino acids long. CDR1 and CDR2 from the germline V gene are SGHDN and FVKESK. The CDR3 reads CASSQVAALADTQYF. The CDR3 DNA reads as TGTGCCAGCAGCCAAGTGGCGGCCTTGGCAGATACGCAGTATTTT.

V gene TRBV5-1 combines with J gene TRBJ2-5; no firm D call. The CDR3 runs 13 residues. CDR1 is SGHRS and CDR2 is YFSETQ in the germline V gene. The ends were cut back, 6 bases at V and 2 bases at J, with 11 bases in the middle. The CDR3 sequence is CASKQRTQETQYF. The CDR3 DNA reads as TGCGCCAGCAAGCAGCGTACTCAAGAGACCCAGTACTTC.

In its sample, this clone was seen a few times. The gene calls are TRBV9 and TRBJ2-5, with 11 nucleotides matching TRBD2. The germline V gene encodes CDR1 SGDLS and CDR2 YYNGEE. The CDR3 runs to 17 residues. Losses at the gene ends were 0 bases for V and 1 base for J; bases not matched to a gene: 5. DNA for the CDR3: TGTGCCAGCAGCGTAGGGGCTAGCGGGGGGACCCAAGAGACCCAGTACTTC. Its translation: CASSVGASGGTQETQYF. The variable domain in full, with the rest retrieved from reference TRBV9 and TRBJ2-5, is DSGVTQTPKHLITATGQRVTLRCSPRSGDLSVYWYQQSLDQGLQFLIQYYNGEERAKGNILERFSAQQFPDLHSELNLSSLELGDSALYFCASSVGASGGTQETQYFGPGTRLLVL.

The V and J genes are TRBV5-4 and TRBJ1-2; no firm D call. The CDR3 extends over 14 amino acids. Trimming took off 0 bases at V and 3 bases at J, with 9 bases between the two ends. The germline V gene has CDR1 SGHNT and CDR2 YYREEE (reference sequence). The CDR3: CASSLDRFYYGYTF. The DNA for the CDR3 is TGTGCCAGCAGCTTGGACAGATTTTACTATGGCTACACCTTC.

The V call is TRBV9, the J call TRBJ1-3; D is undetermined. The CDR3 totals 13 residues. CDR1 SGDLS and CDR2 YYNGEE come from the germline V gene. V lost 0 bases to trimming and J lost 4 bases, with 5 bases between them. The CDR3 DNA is TGTGCCAGCAGCGTAGCCCTAGGAAACACCATATATTTT. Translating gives CASSVALGNTIYF.

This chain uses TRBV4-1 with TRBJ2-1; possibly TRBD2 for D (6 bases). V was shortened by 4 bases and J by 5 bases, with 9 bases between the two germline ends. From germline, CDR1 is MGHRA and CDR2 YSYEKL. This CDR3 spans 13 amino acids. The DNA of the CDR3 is TGCGCCAGCAGCCGGGGACTGGACAATGAGCAGTTCTTC. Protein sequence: CASSRGLDNEQFF.

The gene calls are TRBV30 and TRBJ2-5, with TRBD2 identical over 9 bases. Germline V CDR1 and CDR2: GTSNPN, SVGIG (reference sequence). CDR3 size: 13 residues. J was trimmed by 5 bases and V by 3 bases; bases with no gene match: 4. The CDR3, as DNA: TGTGCCTGGAGCCGCGGGGGGGCGGAGACCCAGTACTTC. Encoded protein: CAWSRGGAETQYF.

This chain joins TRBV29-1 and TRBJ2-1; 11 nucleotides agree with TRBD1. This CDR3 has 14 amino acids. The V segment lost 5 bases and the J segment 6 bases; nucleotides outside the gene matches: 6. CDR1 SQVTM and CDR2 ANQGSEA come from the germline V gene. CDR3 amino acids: CSVNAGQGGNEQFF. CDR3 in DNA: TGCAGCGTTAATGCGGGACAGGGGGGCAATGAGCAGTTCTTC.